Each of the 30 T cell receptor beta chains below was sequenced from the same sample in a study of response to subunit inactivated influenza vaccine. Using its own MiXCR run on the RT-PCR reads, TCRdb lists one record per CDR3 protein. The table shows 600,000 to 850,000 distinct CDR3 sequences, with 11% to 15% occurring only once. The sequenced sample was PBMCs from blood, obtained 14 to 15 days before vaccination. All receptors come from a man in his fifties or sixties who received an inactivated influenza vaccine.

V usage is TRBV12-3 or TRBV12-4 and J usage is TRBJ2-1, with no clear D. The CDR3 length is 14 residues. V was clipped by 6 bases and J by 0 bases, with 9 bases between them. This CDR3 reads CASSIAGSYNEQFF. As DNA, the CDR3 is TGTGCCAGCAGCATAGCCGGCTCCTACAATGAGCAGTTCTTC.

There are a few counts of this clonotype. The CDR3 bases are TGTGCCAGCAGCGCACTTTGGACGGTCACAGATACGCAGTATTTT. Protein: CASSALWTVTDTQYF. The chain has TRBV6-2 or TRBV6-3 and TRBJ2-3; D is unresolved. CDR3 length: 15 residues. Germline V CDR1 and CDR2: MNHEY, SVGEGT. V was cut by 6 bases and J by 2 bases, with 15 bases left in between.

V and J are TRBV6-1 and TRBJ2-3, with D unresolved. Germline CDR1 MNHNS, CDR2 SASEGT. The CDR3 loop spans 14 amino acids. V shed 2 bases and J shed 2 bases, with 8 bases lying between them. CDR3 residues: CASSEPLFTDTQYF. In DNA, the CDR3 is TGTGCCAGCAGTGAACCGTTATTCACAGATACGCAGTATTTT.

This sequence joins TRBV9 and TRBJ2-3; 7 nucleotides agree with TRBD2. Per germline, CDR1 SGDLS and CDR2 YYNGEE. The V and J ends lost 1 base and 2 bases, in that order; junction bases with no gene match: 10. The CDR3 extends over 17 amino acids. Here the CDR3 DNA reads TGTGCCAGCAGCGTACAGCGGGACGAGCATTACACAGATACGCAGTATTTT. Protein product: CASSVQRDEHYTDTQYF.

This clonotype has a handful of counts. The chain employs TRBV18 and TRBJ2-2; 13 bases map to TRBD2. V gave up 4 bases and J gave up 0 bases; unmatched junction bases: 2. Germline values: CDR1 KGHSH, CDR2 LQKENI. This CDR3 is 17 amino acids long. The CDR3: CASSQGLAGSNTGELFF. CDR3 coding DNA: TGTGCCAGCTCACAGGGACTAGCGGGGTCGAACACCGGGGAGCTGTTTTTT.

This clonotype was counted many times. The chain employs TRBV3-1 and TRBJ2-5, with TRBD2 matching over 9 bases. The CDR3 runs to 15 residues. Looked up from germline, CDR1 is LGHDT and CDR2 is YNNKEL (reference sequence). J gave up 3 bases and V 4 bases, and 6 bases lay outside the gene matches. The CDR3 nucleotides read TGTGCCAGCAGCCCAACTAGCGGGCAAAAAGAGACCCAGTACTTC. As protein: CASSPTSGQKETQYF.

The J gene is TRBJ2-2, the V gene TRBV9; D not certain. Germline V CDR1 and CDR2: SGDLS, YYNGEE. Deletions cut 1 base from V and 0 bases from J, with 7 bases between. CDR3 length equals 15 residues. The CDR3 nucleotides read TGTGCCAGCAGCGTATTTCAGTCGAACACCGGGGAGCTGTTTTTT. Encoded protein: CASSVFQSNTGELFF. Full variable domain (missing parts from reference TRBV9 and TRBJ2-2): DSGVTQTPKHLITATGQRVTLRCSPRSGDLSVYWYQQSLDQGLQFLIQYYNGEERAKGNILERFSAQQFPDLHSELNLSSLELGDSALYFCASSVFQSNTGELFFGEGSRLTVL.

This chain links TRBV6-2 or TRBV6-3 with TRBJ2-1, with 8 bases that match TRBD1. Unmatched junction bases numbered 2, after V lost 0 bases and J lost 4 bases. Per germline, CDR1 MNHEY and CDR2 SVGEGT. The CDR3 is made up of 15 amino acids. CDR3 region: CASSYSGTGYNEQFF. The DNA for the CDR3 is TGTGCCAGCAGTTACTCCGGGACAGGATACAATGAGCAGTTCTTC.

The CDR3 DNA reads as TGTGCCAGCAGCCTCCTAACTGGGGGGGGGGTTAACACTGAAGCTTTCTTT. It specifies CASSLLTGGGVNTEAFF. V is TRBV5-4 and J is TRBJ1-1, with D maybe TRBD1 (5 bases). This CDR3 has 17 amino acids. V was pared by 4 bases and J by 2 bases, with 21 bases between. In germline, CDR1 is SGHNT, CDR2 YYREEE (reference sequence).

This clonotype was recorded a few times. The rearrangement links TRBV11-2 to TRBJ2-7, with 9 nucleotides matching TRBD1. V dropped 8 bases and J dropped 5; count of bases not matched to a gene: 13. This CDR3 comprises 15 residues. Per the germline V gene, CDR1 is SGHAT and CDR2 is FQNNGV. Written as DNA, the CDR3 is TGTGCCAGCCGATCTCCGGGACAGGGTAAGAACGAGCAGTACTTC. Translated: CASRSPGQGKNEQYF.

The V and J genes are TRBV15 and TRBJ1-2; TRBD1 agrees at 7 bases. This CDR3 region has 15 residues. Germline CDR1 LNHNV, CDR2 YYDKDF (reference sequence). V was pared by 5 bases and J by 8 bases, with 14 bases of the junction left unmatched. Here the CDR3 reads CATSPHLDRIRGYTF. The CDR3 region has the DNA TGTGCCACCAGCCCGCACCTGGACAGGATAAGGGGCTACACCTTC.

The V call is TRBV4-3, the J call TRBJ2-7, with 8 bases lining up with TRBD2. The germline V gene has CDR1 LGHNA and CDR2 YSLEER. With V trimmed by 1 base and J by 4 bases, 6 bases remained unmatched. There are 15 residues in the CDR3. CDR3 nucleotides: TGCGCCAGCAGCCAAGTGACGGGAGGGATTTACGAGCAGTACTTC. Its translation is CASSQVTGGIYEQYF.

The rearrangement joins TRBV14 to TRBJ2-7; tentative D call: TRBD1 (5 bases). The CDR3 sequence is 16 residues long. V was cut by 4 bases and J by 4 bases, with 20 bases left in between. CDR1 and CDR2 from the germline V gene are SGHDN and FVKESK. As DNA, the CDR3 is TGTGCCAGCAGCCGCACCATGGACACAAATGGGTACGAGCAGTACTTC. Its protein product is CASSRTMDTNGYEQYF.

This chain links TRBV6-1 with TRBJ1-4; TRBD1 aligns across 8 bases. Germline V lookup: CDR1 MNHNS, CDR2 SASEGT. V was clipped by 6 bases and J by 7 bases; unmatched bases: 13. This CDR3 is built from 16 residues. Here the CDR3 DNA reads TGTGCCAGCAGCCAGGGACAGGCAACGGGAAGTGAAAAACTGTTTTTT. Its protein is CASSQGQATGSEKLFF.

The chain employs TRBV9 and TRBJ2-3, with D possibly TRBD1 on 6 matching bases. Between the trimmed V and J ends, which lost 4 bases and 0 bases, there was a span of 15 bases. The CDR3 is made up of 16 amino acids. Germline V gene sequence: CDR1 SGDLS, CDR2 YYNGEE. The CDR3 is CASSPAGVTSTDTQYF. CDR3 in DNA: TGTGCCAGCAGCCCAGCAGGGGTTACTAGCACAGATACGCAGTATTTT.

This clonotype came up many times. The chain uses TRBV27 and TRBJ2-1, with 7 bases lining up with TRBD2. The CDR3 contains 15 residues. Per the germline V gene, CDR1 is MNHEY and CDR2 is SMNVEV (reference sequence). V lost 2 bases to trimming and J lost 8 bases; unmatched junction nucleotides: 9. The CDR3 protein is CASSLLAGVGDEQFF. In nucleotides, the CDR3 is TGTGCCAGCAGTTTACTTGCGGGAGTGGGCGATGAGCAGTTCTTC.

This clonotype was seen only a few times. V is TRBV30 and J is TRBJ1-3; D is possibly TRBD1 (6 bases). The CDR3 sequence is 13 residues long. The V end lost 4 bases, the J end lost 4 bases, and 11 bases lay between the germline ends. Germline V gene lookup returns CDR1 GTSNPN and CDR2 SVGIG (reference sequence). The CDR3 bases are TGTGCCTGGAAATTAACAGGGGGAAACACCATATATTTT. Its translation: CAWKLTGGNTIYF.

This clonotype was picked up a small number of times. The chain has TRBV5-1 and TRBJ2-3; D is undetermined. V lost 0 bases, J lost 2 bases, and 10 bases lay in between. CDR1 and CDR2 from the germline V gene are SGHRS and YFSETQ. The CDR3 has 15 residues. The DNA of the CDR3 is TGCGCCAGCAGCTTGGAGAGGAAACCCACAGATACGCAGTATTTT. This codes for CASSLERKPTDTQYF. The entire variable domain, with the rest obtained from reference TRBV5-1 and TRBJ2-3, is as follows: KAGVTQTPRYLIKTRGQQVTLSCSPISGHRSVSWYQQTPGQGLQFLFEYFSETQRNKGNFPGRFSGRQFSNSRSEMNVSTLELGDSALYLCASSLERKPTDTQYFGPGTRLTVL.

The chain uses TRBV10-3 and TRBJ1-1, with D perhaps TRBD1 (6 bases). V lost 3 bases, J lost 6 bases, and 11 bases lay in between. The CDR3 sequence is 13 residues long. Germline CDR1 and CDR2: ENHRY and SYGVKD. The CDR3 DNA is TGTGCCATCAGTGAACAAGGGACATCTGAAGCTTTCTTT. The encoded protein is CAISEQGTSEAFF.

The gene calls are TRBV4-2 and TRBJ2-2; 7 positions match TRBD2. The CDR3 runs 13 residues. With 3 bases clipped from V and 6 bases from J, the junction kept 1 base outside the gene matches. Per germline, CDR1 LGHNA and CDR2 YNFKEQ. This CDR3 reads CASSQGRAGELFF. CDR3 DNA: TGTGCCAGCAGCCAGGGGAGGGCCGGGGAGCTGTTTTTT.

This rearrangement joins TRBV20-1 to TRBJ1-4; 8 bases line up with TRBD1. CDR1 and CDR2 (germline): DFQATT, SNEGSKA (reference sequence). J lost 8 bases, V lost 0 bases, and 8 bases had no gene match. CDR3 length: 15 amino acids. The DNA for the CDR3 is TGCAGTGCTAGAGATTGGACAGGGCCCTCAGAAAAACTGTTTTTT. This encodes CSARDWTGPSEKLFF.

Only a few counts were recorded for this clonotype. The chain carries TRBV29-1 and TRBJ1-4; D uncertain. This CDR3 is 11 amino acids long. Deletions cut 4 bases from V and 8 bases from J, with 8 bases between. CDR1 is SQVTM, CDR2 ANQGSEA, per germline. This CDR3 is CSVGFAEKLFF. CDR3 coding DNA: TGCAGCGTTGGTTTCGCCGAAAAACTGTTTTTT.

The chain has TRBV25-1 and TRBJ1-3; TRBD1 agrees at 8 bases. The CDR3 extends over 16 amino acids. CDR1 is MGHDK and CDR2 is SYGVNS in the germline V gene. The V and J ends lost 8 bases and 0 bases, in that order; junction bases with no gene match: 9. CDR3 sequence (DNA): TGTGCCAGCGGTGGACAGGGCCCCTTCTCTGGAAACACCATATATTTT. Its protein product is CASGGQGPFSGNTIYF.

In its sample, this clonotype was seen a few times. As DNA, the CDR3 is TGCGCCAGCAGCATCGGACAGGGATTCGCCGGGGAGCTGTTTTTT. This codes for CASSIGQGFAGELFF. This chain joins TRBV5-1 and TRBJ2-2, with 8 bases lining up with TRBD1. This CDR3 spans 15 amino acids. Germline assignment: CDR1 SGHRS and CDR2 YFSETQ. Germline trimming cut 4 bases from V and 6 bases from J; bases unmatched to any gene: 8.

This chain connects TRBV4-1 to TRBJ2-2, with no clear D. Germline CDR1 and CDR2: MGHRA and YSYEKL. V was trimmed by 1 base and J by 7 bases, leaving 4 bases between them. The CDR3 extends over 12 amino acids. The CDR3 here is CASSQAFGELFF. Written as DNA, the CDR3 is TGCGCCAGCAGCCAAGCTTTCGGGGAGCTGTTTTTT.

V and J are TRBV5-1 and TRBJ1-2; TRBD1 matches at 8 bases. V was clipped by 5 bases and J by 8 bases; unmatched bases: 14. This CDR3 has 15 amino acids. CDR1 SGHRS and CDR2 YFSETQ come from the germline V gene. CDR3 in amino acids: CASSSLGQGGQGYTF. The CDR3 DNA follows: TGCGCCAGCAGTTCCCTCGGACAGGGAGGGCAAGGCTACACCTTC.

This clonotype was observed at least ten times. The rearrangement joins TRBV4-2 to TRBJ2-3; D is ambiguous. This CDR3 contains 14 residues. Trimming left V 1 base short and J 4 bases short, with 9 bases between. The germline V gene encodes CDR1 LGHNA and CDR2 YNFKEQ. CDR3: CASSQARTPDTQYF. CDR3 nucleotide sequence: TGTGCCAGCAGCCAAGCAAGGACCCCAGATACGCAGTATTTT.

This sequence joins TRBV15 and TRBJ2-1; a possible D gene is TRBD2 (6 bases). Germline assignment: CDR1 LNHNV and CDR2 YYDKDF (reference sequence). V dropped 1 base and J dropped 9 bases, with 16 bases sitting between them. This CDR3 is 15 amino acids long. CDR3 nucleotide sequence: TGTGCCACCAGCAGAGGTCGAGAGACAGCGGGTGAGCAGTTCTTC. Translating gives CATSRGRETAGEQFF.

The chain has TRBV6-1 and TRBJ2-7; D ambiguous. Germline V CDR1 and CDR2: MNHNS, SASEGT. Trimming took off 5 bases at V and 1 base at J, with 12 bases between the two ends. The CDR3 runs to 14 residues. CDR3 loop: CASSLPVFSYEQYF. DNA for the CDR3: TGTGCCAGCAGTCTCCCGGTGTTTTCCTACGAGCAGTACTTC.

In its sample, this clonotype was seen a few times. The rearrangement links TRBV12-3 or TRBV12-4 to TRBJ2-1; D is tentatively TRBD1 or TRBD2 (5 bases each). V gave up 5 bases and J gave up 7 bases, with 24 bases separating them. CDR3 length: 17 amino acids. The CDR3 sequence is CASSPPGAALTSNEQFF. CDR3 DNA sequence: TGTGCCAGCAGTCCTCCCGGGGCCGCCTTAACCTCTAATGAGCAGTTCTTC.